Listed below are T cell receptor beta chains from one sample, sequenced in a study of T cells in Graves' hyperthyroidism and ophthalmopathy. TCRdb fed the multiplex PCR reads into MiXCR, producing one record per CDR3 protein. Among some 360,000 distinct CDR3 sequences listed, 15% to 20% were seen once. The sequencing input was blood. The receptors stem from a woman in her 40s with Graves' ophthalmopathy. The CDR3 runs from the conserved cysteine through the conserved F or W. The order of the fields is J gene, D gene, V gene, clone size, CDR3 DNA, CDR3 protein. The D gene is left open where the match is weak. Only part of the rows carry a size: once, few, many, or a class if the clone is expanded.

J: TRBJ1-2; D: TRBD1; V: TRBV19; size: many; DNA: TGTGCCAGTAGCCAGGACAGGGGGCCCTATGGCTACACCTTC; CDR3: CASSQDRGPYGYTF
J: TRBJ2-7; D: NA; V: TRBV11-2; size: NA; DNA: TGTGCCAGCAGCTTAGAGGGCAGGGGCACTCACTACGAGCAGTACTTC; CDR3: CASSLEGRGTHYEQYF
J: TRBJ2-2; D: NA; V: TRBV7-9; size: few; DNA: TGTGCCAGCAGCTTACTACGGGGCGGGACCGGGGAGCTGTTTTTT; CDR3: CASSLLRGGTGELFF
J: TRBJ2-5; D: NA; V: TRBV5-5; size: many; DNA: TGTGCCAGCAATGAGGACTTCTCAACCCAGTACTTC; CDR3: CASNEDFSTQYF
J: TRBJ1-2; D: NA; V: TRBV12-3/TRBV12-4; size: NA; DNA: TGTGCCAGCAGAACGGGGAGGTATGGCTACACCTTC; CDR3: CASRTGRYGYTF
J: TRBJ1-1; D: TRBD1; V: TRBV6-5; size: many; DNA: TGTGCCAGCAGTTACTGGGCCAGGGGGCAGGACACTGAAGCTTTCTTT; CDR3: CASSYWARGQDTEAFF
J: TRBJ2-4; D: TRBD1; V: TRBV29-1; size: many; DNA: TGCAGCGTTGAAGAGGGACAGGCCGGATACATTCAGTACTTC; CDR3: CSVEEGQAGYIQYF
J: TRBJ2-2; D: NA; V: TRBV24-1; size: many; DNA: TGTGCCACCAGTGATTTACCAGGCCTACGCACCGGGGAGCTGTTTTTT; CDR3: CATSDLPGLRTGELFF
J: TRBJ1-1; D: NA; V: TRBV7-2; size: many; DNA: TGTGCCAGCAGCCAGACAGTCACTGAAGCTTTCTTT; CDR3: CASSQTVTEAFF
J: TRBJ2-2; D: NA; V: TRBV7-2; size: few; DNA: TGTGCCAGCAGCCGCAGGTCCGGGGCCACCGGGGAGCTGTTTTTT; CDR3: CASSRRSGATGELFF
J: TRBJ2-1; D: NA; V: TRBV11-2; size: many; DNA: TGTGCCAGCAGCTTACTAGGGTCGTACAATGAGCAGTTCTTC; CDR3: CASSLLGSYNEQFF
J: TRBJ2-4; D: NA; V: TRBV6-5; size: many; DNA: TGTGCCAGCACCCCTAGGTCTGGCAAAAACATTCAGTACTTC; CDR3: CASTPRSGKNIQYF
J: TRBJ1-1; D: TRBD1; V: TRBV12-3/TRBV12-4; size: many; DNA: TGTGCCAGCAGTCACTTACAGGGGTCGACTGAAGCTTTCTTT; CDR3: CASSHLQGSTEAFF
J: TRBJ2-2; D: TRBD1; V: TRBV5-1; size: many; DNA: TGCGCCAGTTATTACAGGGGAACCGGGGAGCTGTTTTTT; CDR3: CASYYRGTGELFF
J: TRBJ2-7; D: TRBD1; V: TRBV5-1; size: many; DNA: TGCGCCAGCTTGGGGACAGGGGACCACGAGCAGTACTTC; CDR3: CASLGTGDHEQYF
J: TRBJ2-5; D: NA; V: TRBV10-2; size: many; DNA: TGCGCCAGCAGGCATACTGAGACCCAGTACTTC; CDR3: CASRHTETQYF
J: TRBJ1-1; D: NA; V: TRBV12-3/TRBV12-4; size: many; DNA: TGTGCCACCCTCCTCCCAAGGGCTCGCACTGAAGCTTTCTTT; CDR3: CATLLPRARTEAFF
J: TRBJ2-7; D: NA; V: TRBV20-1; size: NA; DNA: TGCAGTGCTATCGGGGACGAGCAGTACTTC; CDR3: CSAIGDEQYF